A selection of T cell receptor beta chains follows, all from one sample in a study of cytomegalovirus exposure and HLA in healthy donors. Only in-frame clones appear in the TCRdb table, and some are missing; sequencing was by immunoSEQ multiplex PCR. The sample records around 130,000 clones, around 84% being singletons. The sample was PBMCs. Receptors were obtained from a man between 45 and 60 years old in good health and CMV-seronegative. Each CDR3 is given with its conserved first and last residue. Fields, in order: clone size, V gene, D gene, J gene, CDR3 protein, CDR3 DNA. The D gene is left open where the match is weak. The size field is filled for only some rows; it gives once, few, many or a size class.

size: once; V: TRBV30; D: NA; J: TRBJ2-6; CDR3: CAWRLWGVARGANVLTF; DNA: TGTGCCTGGAGACTCTGGGGGGTGGCTCGTGGGGCCAACGTCCTGACTTTC
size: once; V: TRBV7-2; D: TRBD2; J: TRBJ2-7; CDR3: CASSLQTSGGYEQYF; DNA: TGTGCCAGCAGCTTGCAGACTAGCGGGGGTTACGAGCAGTACTTC
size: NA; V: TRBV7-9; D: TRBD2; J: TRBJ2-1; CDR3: CASSLALAGSYNEQFF; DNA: TGTGCCAGCAGCTTAGCCCTAGCGGGGTCCTACAATGAGCAGTTCTTC
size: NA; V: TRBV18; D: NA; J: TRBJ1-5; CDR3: CASSPGGDQPQHF; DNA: TGTGCCAGCTCGCCGGGGGGGGATCAGCCCCAGCATTTT
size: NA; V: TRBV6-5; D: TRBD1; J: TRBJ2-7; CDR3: CASSTYRDRTYEQYF; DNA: TGTGCCAGCAGTACGTACCGGGACAGAACCTACGAGCAGTACTTC
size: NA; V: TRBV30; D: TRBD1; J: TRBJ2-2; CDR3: CAWADRAHGELFF; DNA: TGTGCCTGGGCGGACAGGGCCCACGGGGAGCTGTTTTTT
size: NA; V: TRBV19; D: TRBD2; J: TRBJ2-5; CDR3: CASRLGLAGGKETQYF; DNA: TGTGCCAGTCGACTAGGACTAGCGGGGGGAAAAGAGACCCAGTACTTC
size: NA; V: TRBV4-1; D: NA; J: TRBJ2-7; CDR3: CASSQSNSYEQYF; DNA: TGCGCCAGCAGCCAAAGTAACAGCTACGAGCAGTACTTC
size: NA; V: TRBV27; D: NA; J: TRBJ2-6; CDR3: CASSRQGANVLTF; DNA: TGTGCCAGCAGCAGGCAGGGGGCCAACGTCCTGACTTTC
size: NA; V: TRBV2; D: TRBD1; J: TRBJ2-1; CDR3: CASRWDSYNEQFF; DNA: TGTGCCAGCAGATGGGACAGCTACAATGAGCAGTTCTTC
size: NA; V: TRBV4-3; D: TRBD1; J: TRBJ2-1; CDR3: CASSTGQGLYNEQFF; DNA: TGCGCCAGCAGCACGGGACAGGGGCTCTACAATGAGCAGTTCTTC
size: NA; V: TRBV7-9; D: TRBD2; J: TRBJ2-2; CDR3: CASTGLAGANTGELFF; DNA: TGTGCCAGCACCGGACTAGCGGGGGCGAACACCGGGGAGCTGTTTTTT
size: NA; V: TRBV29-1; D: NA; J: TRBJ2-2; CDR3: CSVESGAGELFF; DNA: TGCAGCGTTGAATCAGGGGCCGGGGAGCTGTTTTTT
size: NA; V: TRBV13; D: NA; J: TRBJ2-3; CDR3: CASSHPFSPDTQYF; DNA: TGTGCCAGCAGCCACCCCTTTAGCCCAGATACGCAGTATTTT
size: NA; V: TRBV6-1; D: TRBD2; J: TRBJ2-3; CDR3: CASSVQTSGGGDTQYF; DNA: TGTGCCAGCAGTGTCCAGACTAGCGGGGGAGGGGATACGCAGTATTTT
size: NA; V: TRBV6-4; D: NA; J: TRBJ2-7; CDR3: CASSDRGIRQYF; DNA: TGTGCCAGCAGTGACAGGGGAATTCGGCAGTACTTC
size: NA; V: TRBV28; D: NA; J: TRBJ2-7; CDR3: CASATLLSGAYEQYF; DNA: TGTGCCAGCGCGACCCTACTGTCAGGGGCCTACGAGCAGTACTTC